Shown below are 24 T cell receptor beta chains from a single sample sequenced in a study of shared T cell receptors in the human thymus. Sequencing used immunoSEQ multiplex PCR; TCRdb keeps in-frame clones, though not all of them. The data hold about 380,000 clones, with around 93% observed a single time. The specimen was thymocytes. The source is a human donor.

This chain links TRBV6-4 with TRBJ2-2, with a weak D call TRBD1 (5 bases). This CDR3 contains 19 residues. Germline assignment: CDR1 MRHNA and CDR2 SNTAGT. V lost 4 bases, J lost 2 bases, and 23 bases lay in between. The CDR3 sequence is CASSGKGLVVPANTGELFF. The CDR3 DNA follows: TGTGCCAGCAGTGGCAAGGGGCTTGTAGTTCCCGCCAACACCGGGGAGCTGTTTTTT.

The chain couples TRBV27 to TRBJ2-3, with D hard to call. In germline, CDR1 is MNHEY, CDR2 SMNVEV (reference sequence). The CDR3 contains 13 residues. V lost 5 bases, J lost 5 bases, and 11 bases lay in between. CDR3 coding DNA: TGTGCCAGCAGTCTCAGAGAAGGAGATACGCAGTATTTT. Translation gives CASSLREGDTQYF.

The chain combines TRBV14 with TRBJ2-7; D not resolved. The ends were cut back, 4 bases at V and 9 bases at J, with 16 bases in the middle. The CDR3 sequence is 13 residues long. Germline CDR1 reads SGHDN; CDR2 reads FVKESK. The CDR3 bases are TGTGCCAGCAGCCGCGTGGTGAGAGTAGCGCAGTACTTC. Protein sequence: CASSRVVRVAQYF.

The chain employs TRBV6-1 and TRBJ2-7, with 9 nucleotides matching TRBD2. Trimming cost V 1 base and J 5 bases; bases outside gene matches: 15. This CDR3 region has 18 residues. CDR1 is MNHNS and CDR2 is SASEGT in the germline V gene. The CDR3 DNA reads TGTGCCAGCAGTGAAGATTCAGTCGCGGGGGGGTGTTTGGACGAGCAGTACTTC. Translating gives CASSEDSVAGGCLDEQYF.

This chain connects TRBV9 to TRBJ1-3; D is unresolved. CDR1 is SGDLS, CDR2 YYNGEE, per germline. V was pared by 7 bases and J by 6 bases, with 8 bases between. The CDR3 spans 11 residues. CDR3 amino acids: CASGGPNTIYF. The CDR3 coding sequence is TGTGCCAGCGGCGGACCAAACACCATATATTTT.

This rearrangement joins TRBV6-1 to TRBJ2-7, with TRBD1 matching 10 bases. The CDR3 contains 15 residues. V trimming: 5 bases; J trimming: 2 bases; junction bases outside the gene matches: 6. CDR1 MNHNS and CDR2 SASEGT come from the germline V gene. CDR3 residues: CASSPDRGLAYEQYF. As DNA, the CDR3 is TGTGCCAGCAGTCCTGACAGGGGGCTGGCCTACGAGCAGTACTTC.

This clone was recorded only once. The chain joins TRBV11-2 to TRBJ2-1; 11 bases map to TRBD2. V lost 1 base, J lost 4 bases, and 6 bases stayed unmatched. Germline V gives CDR1 SGHAT, CDR2 FQNNGV. The length of the CDR3 is 17 residues. CDR3 nucleotides: TGTGCCAGCAGCTTAGTGGCTAGCGGGAGGAGGTACAATGAGCAGTTCTTC. Its translation is CASSLVASGRRYNEQFF.

The V gene is TRBV18, the J gene TRBJ1-3, with 8 bases aligning to TRBD1. V lost 6 bases, J lost 6 bases, and 4 bases stayed unmatched. The CDR3 runs to 13 residues. The germline CDR1 and CDR2 sequences are KGHSH and LQKENI. The CDR3 is CASSPTGANTIYF. The CDR3 region has the DNA TGTGCCAGCTCCCCGACAGGGGCAAACACCATATATTTT.

The chain combines TRBV19 with TRBJ2-7; D remains unclear. The germline V gene encodes CDR1 LNHDA and CDR2 SQIVND (reference sequence). The germline V and J ends were trimmed by 3 bases and 7 bases, with 28 bases remaining between them. The CDR3 is 18 amino acids. CDR3: CASSISPLGSPWTTEQYF. CDR3 sequence (DNA): TGTGCCAGTAGTATTTCCCCGCTAGGTAGCCCCTGGACGACAGAGCAGTACTTC.

This clone was counted a single time. The chain has TRBV2 and TRBJ2-7; TRBD2 matches 7 bases. Germline lookup yields CDR1 SNHLY and CDR2 FYNNEI. There are 16 residues in the CDR3. V was pared by 6 bases and J by 2 bases, with 13 bases of the junction left unmatched. The DNA for the CDR3 is TGTGCCAGCAGCGTAAAGCGGGAATTCGTGACCTACGAGCAGTACTTC. It translates to CASSVKREFVTYEQYF.

This chain connects TRBV28 to TRBJ1-5; D remains unclear. CDR3 length equals 13 residues. V was shortened by 8 bases and J by 0 bases, with 8 bases between the two germline ends. Germline V gives CDR1 MDHEN, CDR2 SYDVKM. The CDR3 DNA is TGTGCCAGCGAGGGTTATAGCAATCAGCCCCAGCATTTT. Protein: CASEGYSNQPQHF.

The gene calls are TRBV5-4 and TRBJ2-7; no clear D. Germline V CDR1 and CDR2: SGHNT, YYREEE (reference sequence). The CDR3 is 11 amino acids. V was trimmed by 4 bases and J by 5 bases, leaving 7 bases between them. CDR3 sequence (DNA): TGTGCCAGCAGCCCCAGAAACGAGCAGTACTTC. It encodes CASSPRNEQYF. The variable domain in full, with the rest retrieved from reference TRBV5-4 and TRBJ2-7, is ETGVTQSPTHLIKTRGQQVTLRCSSQSGHNTVSWYQQALGQGPQFIFQYYREEENGRGNFPPRFSGLQFPNYSSELNVNALELDDSALYLCASSPRNEQYFGPGTRLTVT.

CDR3 nucleotide sequence: TGTGCTAGTGGTTTGGTAGGCAGGGAGGGCACCGGGGAGCTGTTTTTT. Protein: CASGLVGREGTGELFF. The chain joins TRBV12-5 to TRBJ2-2; TRBD2 aligns across 7 bases. Unmatched junction bases numbered 5, after V lost 0 bases and J lost 4 bases. This CDR3 is built from 16 residues. CDR1 is LGHNT and CDR2 is FRNRAP in the germline V gene.

The genes are TRBV4-1 and TRBJ1-1; D is perhaps TRBD1 (5 bases). The CDR3 length is 15 residues. Germline V gene sequence: CDR1 MGHRA, CDR2 YSYEKL. Trimming removed 4 bases at V and 7 bases at J, with 19 bases between. CDR3 DNA: TGCGCCAGCAGCCTGGCTGGGGGGGAGAAAATTGAAGCTTTCTTT. Protein: CASSLAGGEKIEAFF.

The genes are TRBV7-9 and TRBJ1-1, with no clear D. The CDR3 runs to 11 residues. In germline, CDR1 is SEHNR, CDR2 FQNEAQ (reference sequence). The ends were cut back, 7 bases at V and 2 bases at J, with 5 bases in the middle. This CDR3 is CASNPNTEAFF. As DNA, the CDR3 is TGTGCCAGCAACCCAAACACTGAAGCTTTCTTT.

The V call is TRBV7-9, the J call TRBJ2-7; TRBD1 matches at 10 bases. V was pared by 2 bases and J by 3 bases, with 4 bases of the junction left unmatched. This CDR3 contains 15 residues. Germline loops: CDR1 SEHNR, CDR2 FQNEAQ (reference sequence). The CDR3 region is CASSLNGTGVYEQYF. In DNA, the CDR3 is TGTGCCAGCAGCTTAAACGGGACAGGGGTCTACGAGCAGTACTTC.

The rearrangement uses TRBV28 and TRBJ2-7; 10 bases match TRBD1. The germline V gene encodes CDR1 MDHEN and CDR2 SYDVKM. V shed 5 bases, J shed 4 bases, and the junction held 8 bases outside the gene matches. CDR3 length: 15 amino acids. CDR3 protein: CASSNFPGQGYEQYF. The CDR3 nucleotides read TGTGCCAGCAGTAATTTCCCGGGACAGGGGTACGAGCAGTACTTC.

The V and J genes are TRBV2 and TRBJ1-5, with D tentatively TRBD1 (5 bases). V was cut by 0 bases and J by 2 bases, with 14 bases left in between. The CDR3 totals 17 residues. The germline gives CDR1 SNHLY, CDR2 FYNNEI. The CDR3 nucleotides read TGTGCCAGCAGTGAAGCCTGCCAATGGGGGTGCAATCAGCCCCAGCATTTT. This codes for CASSEACQWGCNQPQHF.

The chain joins TRBV2 to TRBJ2-5, with TRBD2 identical over 12 bases. The V gene's germline CDR1 is SNHLY and CDR2 FYNNEI. Trimming took 5 bases from V and 7 from J; bases not matched to a gene: 17. This CDR3 comprises 18 residues. CDR3: CASSSLTSGGPFRGTQYF. The CDR3, as DNA: TGTGCCAGCAGTTCCTTGACTAGCGGGGGCCCTTTCCGGGGGACCCAGTACTTC. Drawing the rest from reference TRBV2 and TRBJ2-5, the complete variable domain is EPEVTQTPSHQVTQMGQEVILRCVPISNHLYFYWYRQILGQKVEFLVSFYNNEISEKSEIFDDQFSVERPDGSNFTLKIRSTKLEDSAMYFCASSSLTSGGPFRGTQYFGPGTRLLVL.

The CDR3 DNA reads TGCGCCAGCAGCTTACGTCAGCGGGAGGGGCACACCTACGAGCAGTACTTC. Translation: CASSLRQREGHTYEQYF. The V and J genes are TRBV4-1 and TRBJ2-7, with TRBD2 identical over 10 bases. V dropped 5 bases and J dropped 2; count of bases not matched to a gene: 12. Germline CDR1 and CDR2: MGHRA and YSYEKL. CDR3 size: 17 residues.

The J gene is TRBJ2-1, the V gene TRBV2, with unresolved D. The V and J ends lost 8 bases and 9 bases respectively, with 11 bases between them. This CDR3 has 11 amino acids. CDR1 and CDR2 from the germline V gene are SNHLY and FYNNEI. CDR3 amino acids: CASLGGVEQFF. The CDR3 DNA reads as TGTGCCAGCCTAGGTGGGGTTGAGCAGTTCTTC.

This clone has a handful of counts. In DNA form, the CDR3 reads TGTGCCTGGAGTGTAAGAGGGACTGAAGCTTTCTTT. The encoded protein is CAWSVRGTEAFF. The V call is TRBV30, the J call TRBJ1-1; D not certain. Germline V CDR1 and CDR2: GTSNPN, SVGIG (reference sequence). This CDR3 is built from 12 residues. Trimming shortened V by 0 bases and J by 5 bases, and 7 bases separated the two germline ends.

This chain joins TRBV27 and TRBJ1-1; D is perhaps TRBD1 (5 bases). Trimming took off 2 bases at V and 8 bases at J, with 12 bases between the two ends. Germline CDR1 MNHEY, CDR2 SMNVEV (reference sequence). The CDR3 loop spans 13 amino acids. CDR3 nucleotides: TGTGCCAGCAGTTTAGTGACAGACGGAGAAGCTTTCTTT. It is translated as CASSLVTDGEAFF.

The chain couples TRBV7-9 to TRBJ1-1; 7 bases match TRBD1. Germline CDR1 SEHNR, CDR2 FQNEAQ (reference sequence). Trimming at V came to 3 bases and at J to 8 bases, leaving 3 bases not matched to a gene. The CDR3 is made up of 12 amino acids. In DNA, the CDR3 is TGTGCCAGCAGCTTCAGGGGGGTGGAAGCTTTCTTT. Encoded protein: CASSFRGVEAFF. The whole variable domain, filled in from reference TRBV7-9 and TRBJ1-1, reads DTGVSQNPRHKITKRGQNVTFRCDPISEHNRLYWYRQTLGQGPEFLTYFQNEAQLEKSRLLSDRFSAERPKGSFSTLEIQRTEQGDSAMYLCASSFRGVEAFFGQGTRLTVV.